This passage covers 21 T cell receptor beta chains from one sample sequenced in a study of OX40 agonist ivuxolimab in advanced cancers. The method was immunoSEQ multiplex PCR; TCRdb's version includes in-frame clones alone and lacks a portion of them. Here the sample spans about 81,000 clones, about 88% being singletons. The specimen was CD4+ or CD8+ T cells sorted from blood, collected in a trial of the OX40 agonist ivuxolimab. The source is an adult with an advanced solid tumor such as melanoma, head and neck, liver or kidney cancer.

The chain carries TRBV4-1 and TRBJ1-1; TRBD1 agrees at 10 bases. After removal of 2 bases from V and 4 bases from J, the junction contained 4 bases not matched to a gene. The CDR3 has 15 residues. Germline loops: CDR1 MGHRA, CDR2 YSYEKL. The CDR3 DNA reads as TGCGCCAGCAGCCAACCGGGACAGGGGATCACTGAAGCTTTCTTT. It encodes CASSQPGQGITEAFF.

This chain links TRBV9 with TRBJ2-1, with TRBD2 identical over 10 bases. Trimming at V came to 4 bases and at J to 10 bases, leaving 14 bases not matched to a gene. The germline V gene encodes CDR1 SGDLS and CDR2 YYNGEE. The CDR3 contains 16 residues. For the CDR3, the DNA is TGTGCCAGCAGCAGCGGGGCTAGCGGGGGTCTAGGGGAGCAGTTCTTC. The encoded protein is CASSSGASGGLGEQFF.

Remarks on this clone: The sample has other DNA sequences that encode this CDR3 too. The CDR3 sequence: CASSLGGTQETQYF. The CDR3 DNA follows: TGCGCCAGCAGCTTGGGGGGAACCCAAGAGACCCAGTACTTC. The J gene is TRBJ2-5, the V gene TRBV5-1; D is undetermined. Trimming took off 0 bases at V and 1 base at J, with 7 bases between the two ends. The CDR3 covers 14 residues. Germline-derived CDR1 and CDR2 are SGHRS and YFSETQ.

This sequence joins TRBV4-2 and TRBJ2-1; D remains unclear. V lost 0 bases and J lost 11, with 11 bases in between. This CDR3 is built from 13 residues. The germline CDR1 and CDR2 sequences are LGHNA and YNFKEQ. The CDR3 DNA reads TGTGCCAGCAGCCAAGAGAACGGGCGGCAGCAGTTCTTC. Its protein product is CASSQENGRQQFF.

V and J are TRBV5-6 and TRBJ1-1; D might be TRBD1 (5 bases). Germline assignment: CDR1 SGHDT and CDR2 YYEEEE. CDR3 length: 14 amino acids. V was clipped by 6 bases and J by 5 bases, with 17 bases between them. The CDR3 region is CASTPGGDGTEAFF. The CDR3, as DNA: TGTGCCAGCACCCCCGGGGGGGATGGTACTGAAGCTTTCTTT.

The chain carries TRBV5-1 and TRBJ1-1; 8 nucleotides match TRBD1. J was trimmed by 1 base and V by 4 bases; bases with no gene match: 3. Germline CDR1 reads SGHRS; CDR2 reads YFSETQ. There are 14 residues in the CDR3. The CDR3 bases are TGCGCCAGCAGCCCAACAGGGGGGAACACTGAAGCTTTCTTT. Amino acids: CASSPTGGNTEAFF.

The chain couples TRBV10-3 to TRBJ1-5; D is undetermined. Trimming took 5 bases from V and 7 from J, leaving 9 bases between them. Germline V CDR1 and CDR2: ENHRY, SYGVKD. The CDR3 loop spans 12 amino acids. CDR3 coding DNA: TGTGCCATCAGTCTCATGGGGCAGCCCCAGCATTTT. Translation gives CAISLMGQPQHF.

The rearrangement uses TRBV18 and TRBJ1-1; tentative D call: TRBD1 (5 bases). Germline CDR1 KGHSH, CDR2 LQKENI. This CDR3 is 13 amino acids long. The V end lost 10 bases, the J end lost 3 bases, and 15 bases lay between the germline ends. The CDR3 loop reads CAILDSLDTEAFF. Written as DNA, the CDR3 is TGTGCCATCCTAGACAGTTTGGACACTGAAGCTTTCTTT.

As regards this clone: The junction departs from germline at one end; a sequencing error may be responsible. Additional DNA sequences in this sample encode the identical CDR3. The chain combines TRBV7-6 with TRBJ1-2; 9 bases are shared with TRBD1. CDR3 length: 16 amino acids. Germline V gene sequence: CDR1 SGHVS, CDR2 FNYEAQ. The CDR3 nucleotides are TGTGCCAGTAGCTTAGGCACGGGACAGGGTTTGTATGGCTACACCTTC. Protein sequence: CASSLGTGQGLYGYTF.

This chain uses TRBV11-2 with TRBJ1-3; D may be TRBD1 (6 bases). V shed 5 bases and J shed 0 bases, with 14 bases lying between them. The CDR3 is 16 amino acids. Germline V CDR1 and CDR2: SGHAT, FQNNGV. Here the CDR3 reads CASSVAGARSGNTIYF. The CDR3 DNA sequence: TGTGCCAGCAGCGTAGCGGGGGCCCGCTCTGGAAACACCATATATTTT.

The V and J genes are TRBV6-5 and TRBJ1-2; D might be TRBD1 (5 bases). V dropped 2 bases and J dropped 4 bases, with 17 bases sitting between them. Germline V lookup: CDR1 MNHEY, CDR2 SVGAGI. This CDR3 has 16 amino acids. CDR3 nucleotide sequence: TGTGCCAGCAGTTACCGCGGGGGGGAACGAACCTATGGCTACACCTTC. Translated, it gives CASSYRGGERTYGYTF.

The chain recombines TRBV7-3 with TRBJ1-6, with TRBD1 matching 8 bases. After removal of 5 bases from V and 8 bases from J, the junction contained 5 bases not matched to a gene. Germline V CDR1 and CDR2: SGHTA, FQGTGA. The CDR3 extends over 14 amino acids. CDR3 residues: CASSRGQGDSPLHF. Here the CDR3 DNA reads TGTGCCAGCAGCCGAGGACAGGGTGATTCACCCCTCCACTTT. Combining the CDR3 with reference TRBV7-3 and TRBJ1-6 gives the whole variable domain GAGVSQTPSNKVTEKGKYVELRCDPISGHTALYWYRQSLGQGPEFLIYFQGTGAADDSGLPNDRFFAVRPEGSVSTLKIQRTERGDSAVYLCASSRGQGDSPLHFGNGTRLTVT.

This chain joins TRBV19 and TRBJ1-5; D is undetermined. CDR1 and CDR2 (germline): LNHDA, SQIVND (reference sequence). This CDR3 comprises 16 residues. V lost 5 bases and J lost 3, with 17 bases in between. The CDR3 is CASSPRPGEYNQPQHF. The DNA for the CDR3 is TGTGCCAGTAGTCCCCGACCCGGAGAATACAATCAGCCCCAGCATTTT.

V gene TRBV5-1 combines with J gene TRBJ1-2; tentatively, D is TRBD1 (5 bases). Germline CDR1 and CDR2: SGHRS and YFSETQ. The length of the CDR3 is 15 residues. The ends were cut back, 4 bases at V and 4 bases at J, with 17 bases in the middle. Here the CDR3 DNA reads TGCGCCAGCAGCCCGGGTGGGGCAGGAGGCTATGGCTACACCTTC. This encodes CASSPGGAGGYGYTF. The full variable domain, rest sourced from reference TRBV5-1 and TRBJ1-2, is KAGVTQTPRYLIKTRGQQVTLSCSPISGHRSVSWYQQTPGQGLQFLFEYFSETQRNKGNFPGRFSGRQFSNSRSEMNVSTLELGDSALYLCASSPGGAGGYGYTFGSGTRLTVV.

CDR3 bases: TGCGCCAGCAGCTTCCACAATTCGAACACTGAAGCTTTCTTT. It translates to CASSFHNSNTEAFF. This chain connects TRBV5-1 to TRBJ1-1, with no clear D. The V and J ends lost 2 bases and 1 base respectively, with 9 bases between them. This CDR3 contains 14 residues. The germline V gene has CDR1 SGHRS and CDR2 YFSETQ.

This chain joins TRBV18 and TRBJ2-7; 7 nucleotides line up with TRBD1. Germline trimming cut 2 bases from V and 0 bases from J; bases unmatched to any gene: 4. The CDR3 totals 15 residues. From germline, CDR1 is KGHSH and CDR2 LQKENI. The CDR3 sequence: CASSPGTVSSYEQYF. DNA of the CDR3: TGTGCCAGCTCACCAGGGACAGTAAGCTCCTACGAGCAGTACTTC.

The chain's CDR3 is CSVEGAMGRETEAFF. CDR3 nucleotides: TGCAGCGTTGAAGGTGCGATGGGGAGGGAGACTGAAGCTTTCTTT. This sequence joins TRBV29-1 and TRBJ1-1; no reliable D call. The germline V gene encodes CDR1 SQVTM and CDR2 ANQGSEA. CDR3 length: 15 residues. V was shortened by 1 base and J by 5 bases, with 17 bases between the two germline ends.

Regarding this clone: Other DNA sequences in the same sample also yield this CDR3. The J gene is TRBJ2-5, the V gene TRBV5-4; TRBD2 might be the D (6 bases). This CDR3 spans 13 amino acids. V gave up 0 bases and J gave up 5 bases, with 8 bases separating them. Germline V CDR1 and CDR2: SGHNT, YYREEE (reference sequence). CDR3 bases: TGTGCCAGCAGCTTGGAGGGGAGGGAGACCCAGTACTTC. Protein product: CASSLEGRETQYF.

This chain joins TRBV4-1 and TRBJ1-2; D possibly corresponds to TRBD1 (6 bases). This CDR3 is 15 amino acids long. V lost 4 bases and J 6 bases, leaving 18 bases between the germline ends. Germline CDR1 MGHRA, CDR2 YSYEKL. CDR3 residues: CASSPRQVSDDGYTF. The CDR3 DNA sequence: TGCGCCAGCAGCCCACGACAGGTATCTGACGATGGCTACACCTTC.

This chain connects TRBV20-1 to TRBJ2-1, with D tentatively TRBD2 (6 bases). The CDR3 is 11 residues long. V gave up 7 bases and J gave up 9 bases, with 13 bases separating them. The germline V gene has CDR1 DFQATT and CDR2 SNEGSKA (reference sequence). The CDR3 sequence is CSVVGGSEQFF. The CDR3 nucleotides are TGCAGTGTCGTGGGGGGAAGTGAGCAGTTCTTC.

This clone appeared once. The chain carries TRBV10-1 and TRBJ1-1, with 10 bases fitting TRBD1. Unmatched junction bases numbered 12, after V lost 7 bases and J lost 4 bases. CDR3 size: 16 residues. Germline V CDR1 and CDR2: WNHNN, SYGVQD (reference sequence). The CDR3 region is CASTRKDRDRGTEAFF. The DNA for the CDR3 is TGCGCCAGCACCCGAAAGGACCGGGACAGGGGCACTGAAGCTTTCTTT.